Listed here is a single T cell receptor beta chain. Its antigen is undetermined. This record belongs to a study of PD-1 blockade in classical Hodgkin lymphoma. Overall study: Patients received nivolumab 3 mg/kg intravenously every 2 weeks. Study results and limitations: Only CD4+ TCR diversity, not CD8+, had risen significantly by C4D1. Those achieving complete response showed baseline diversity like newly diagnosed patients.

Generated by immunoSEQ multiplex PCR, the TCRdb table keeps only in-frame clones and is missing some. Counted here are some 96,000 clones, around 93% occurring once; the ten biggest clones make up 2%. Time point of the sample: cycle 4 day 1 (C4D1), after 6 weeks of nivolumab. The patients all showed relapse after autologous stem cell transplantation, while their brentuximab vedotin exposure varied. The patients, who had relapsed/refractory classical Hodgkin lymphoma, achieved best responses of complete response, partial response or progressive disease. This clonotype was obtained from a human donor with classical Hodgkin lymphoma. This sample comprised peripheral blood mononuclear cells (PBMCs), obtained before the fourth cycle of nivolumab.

The CDR3 sequence is CASSQQTYDPVTTDTQYF. For the CDR3, the DNA is TGTGCCAGCAGCCAACAAACCTATGATCCGGTTACCACAGATACGCAGTATTTT. V is TRBV7-9 and J is TRBJ2-3, with D unresolved. Germline values: CDR1 SEHNR, CDR2 FQNEAQ (reference sequence). V lost 5 bases to trimming and J lost 2 bases, with 23 bases between them. The CDR3 has 18 amino acids.